The 5 T cell receptor beta chains given below trace back to one sample, sequenced in a study of blood T cell repertoires in COVID-19 (dated by TCRdb to the early 2020s). The method was the immunoSEQ multiplex PCR assay. In TCRdb, the immuneACCESS table is reduced to in-frame sequences with V and J assigned. These tables do not hold every clone; where another copy was compared, an unresolved V gene accounts for under half, and the others remain unexplained. Present in this sample are 150,000 or so clones, around 92% of which were seen just once. Together, the top ten hold around 4.6% of the sample. The sequencing sample was made of peripheral blood. All receptors come from a man aged 25-40 years with COVID-19, enrolled during active disease.

This clone was detected once. V usage is TRBV9 and J usage is TRBJ2-7; D possibly corresponds to TRBD1 (5 bases). The CDR3 contains 15 residues. CDR1 and CDR2 (germline): SGDLS, YYNGEE. V was pared by 0 bases and J by 0 bases, with 10 bases between. The DNA for the CDR3 is TGTGCCAGCAGCGTAGAGGCAGGGCCCTCCTACGAGCAGTACTTC. Translation: CASSVEAGPSYEQYF.

The chain joins TRBV13 to TRBJ2-1, with TRBD2 identical over 7 bases. J was trimmed by 0 bases and V by 8 bases; bases with no gene match: 1. From germline, CDR1 is PRHDT and CDR2 FYEKMQ (reference sequence). The CDR3 runs 13 residues. The CDR3 loop is CASGGVSYNEQFF. The CDR3 DNA follows: TGTGCCAGCGGGGGGGTCTCCTACAATGAGCAGTTCTTC. Variable domain in full (rest from reference TRBV13 and TRBJ2-1): AAGVIQSPRHLIKEKRETATLKCYPIPRHDTVYWYQQGPGQDPQFLISFYEKMQSDKGSIPDRFSAQQFSDYHSELNMSSLELGDSALYFCASGGVSYNEQFFGPGTRLTVL.

The J gene is TRBJ1-2, the V gene TRBV4-1; unclear D gene. Germline V gene sequence: CDR1 MGHRA, CDR2 YSYEKL. Trimming pared 8 bases from V and 1 base from J, leaving 14 bases between. The CDR3 has 14 residues. CDR3: CASGQGEFNYGYTF. For the CDR3, the DNA is TGCGCCAGCGGGCAAGGAGAATTTAACTATGGCTACACCTTC.

V and J are TRBV7-2 and TRBJ2-1; 9 positions match TRBD2. J gave up 7 bases and V 4 bases, and 8 bases lay outside the gene matches. Germline assignment: CDR1 SGHTA and CDR2 FQGNSA. The CDR3 runs 15 residues. CDR3 loop: CASSYGSGGPNEQFF. CDR3 sequence (DNA): TGTGCCAGCAGCTATGGAAGCGGGGGGCCGAATGAGCAGTTCTTC.

CDR3: CATSGTGPTDTQYF. The DNA for the CDR3 is TGTGCCACCAGCGGTACAGGGCCCACAGATACGCAGTATTTT. This sequence joins TRBV24-1 and TRBJ2-3; D is possibly TRBD1 (6 bases). V dropped 7 bases and J dropped 2 bases, with 12 bases sitting between them. Germline V gene data show CDR1 as KGHDR and CDR2 as SFDVKD. The CDR3 is made up of 14 amino acids.